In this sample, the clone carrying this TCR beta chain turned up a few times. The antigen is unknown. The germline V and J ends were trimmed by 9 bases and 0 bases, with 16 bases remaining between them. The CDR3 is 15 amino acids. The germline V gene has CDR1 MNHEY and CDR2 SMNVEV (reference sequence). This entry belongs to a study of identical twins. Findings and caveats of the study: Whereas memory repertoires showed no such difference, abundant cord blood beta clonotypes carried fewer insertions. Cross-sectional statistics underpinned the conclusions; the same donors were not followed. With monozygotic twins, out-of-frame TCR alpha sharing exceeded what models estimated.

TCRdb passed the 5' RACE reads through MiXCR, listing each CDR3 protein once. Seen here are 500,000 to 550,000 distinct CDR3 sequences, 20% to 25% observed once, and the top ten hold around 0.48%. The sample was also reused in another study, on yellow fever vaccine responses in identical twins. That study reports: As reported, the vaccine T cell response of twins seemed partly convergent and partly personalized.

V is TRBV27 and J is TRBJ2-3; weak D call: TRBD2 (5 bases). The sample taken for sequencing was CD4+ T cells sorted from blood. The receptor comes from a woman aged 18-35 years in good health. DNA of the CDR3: TGTGCCAGTTGGGCACGGGGAATTAGCACAGATACGCAGTATTTT. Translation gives CASWARGISTDTQYF.